These 18 T cell receptor beta chains were all obtained from the same sample, sequenced in a study of blood T cell repertoires in COVID-19. The protocol was immunoSEQ multiplex PCR, while the TCRdb copy is restricted to in-frame clones and leaves out a portion. Of about 74,000 clones in the sample, roughly three quarters were seen once. The source material was peripheral blood. All receptors come from a human donor in a cohort sampled during active COVID-19.

This chain uses TRBV7-2 with TRBJ2-5; D may be TRBD1 (6 bases). CDR1 and CDR2 (germline): SGHTA, FQGNSA. The CDR3 totals 13 residues. Trimming removed 4 bases at V and 12 bases at J, with 18 bases between. CDR3 nucleotides: TGTGCCAGCAGCTCCGGGACGGACAGTCAGAAGTACTTC. Amino acids: CASSSGTDSQKYF.

The chain couples TRBV9 to TRBJ2-5, with 10 bases aligning to TRBD2. The CDR3 is 16 residues long. The germline gives CDR1 SGDLS, CDR2 YYNGEE. After removal of 4 bases from V and 0 bases from J, the junction contained 6 bases not matched to a gene. The CDR3 protein is CASSSGGAYNQETQYF. The CDR3 nucleotides are TGTGCCAGCAGCAGCGGGGGGGCCTACAACCAAGAGACCCAGTACTTC.

The genes are TRBV10-1 and TRBJ1-5; D is undetermined. Germline CDR1 reads WNHNN; CDR2 reads SYGVQD (reference sequence). The V and J ends lost 7 bases and 0 bases respectively, with 10 bases between them. The CDR3 length is 14 residues. Here the CDR3 reads CASNRESSNQPQHF. CDR3 DNA: TGCGCCAGCAATCGAGAGTCTAGCAATCAGCCCCAGCATTTT.

The V and J genes are TRBV7-6 and TRBJ1-4; TRBD1 matches 7 bases. J was trimmed by 7 bases and V by 5 bases; bases with no gene match: 13. Germline loops: CDR1 SGHVS, CDR2 FNYEAQ. The CDR3 has 16 amino acids. The CDR3 spells CASSPRAQGVGEKLFF. The CDR3, as DNA: TGTGCCAGCAGCCCGAGGGCCCAGGGGGTCGGTGAAAAACTGTTTTTT.

J is TRBJ2-3 and V is TRBV13; 13 bases are a match to TRBD2. The germline V gene encodes CDR1 PRHDT and CDR2 FYEKMQ (reference sequence). Germline trimming cut 5 bases from V and 4 bases from J; bases unmatched to any gene: 6. The CDR3 contains 16 residues. The CDR3 coding sequence is TGTGCCAGCAGCCTCTGGACTAGCGGGAGTCCAGATACGCAGTATTTT. It yields the protein CASSLWTSGSPDTQYF.

The chain employs TRBV9 and TRBJ1-2; 10 bases are shared with TRBD1. V dropped 2 bases and J dropped 0; count of bases not matched to a gene: 4. Germline values: CDR1 SGDLS, CDR2 YYNGEE. The CDR3 has 16 amino acids. The CDR3 sequence: CASSVRGTGANYGYTF. CDR3 DNA: TGTGCCAGCAGCGTCCGAGGGACAGGGGCTAACTATGGCTACACCTTC.

This chain uses TRBV6-2 or TRBV6-3 with TRBJ2-2; tentatively, D is TRBD2 (6 bases). The CDR3 is made up of 15 amino acids. In germline, CDR1 is MNHEY, CDR2 SVGEGT. V shed 5 bases and J shed 5 bases, with 15 bases lying between them. The CDR3 DNA sequence: TGTGCCAGCAGTCCCTGGAGGGATCGGACCGGGGAGCTGTTTTTT. Encoded protein: CASSPWRDRTGELFF.

This clone was counted once. The chain has TRBV27 and TRBJ2-7; 8 bases match TRBD2. The CDR3 length is 13 residues. Germline lookup yields CDR1 MNHEY and CDR2 SMNVEV (reference sequence). The V and J ends lost 7 bases and 6 bases, in that order; junction bases with no gene match: 8. The DNA of the CDR3 is TGTGCCAGCAAACTCGGGGGGGTAGGCGAGCAGTACTTC. Protein product: CASKLGGVGEQYF.

The chain carries TRBV3-1 (or the pseudogene TRBV3-2) and TRBJ2-7; 9 positions agree with TRBD1. J lost 5 bases, V lost 2 bases, and 1 base had no gene match. The germline V gene encodes CDR1 LGHDT and CDR2 YNNKEL (reference sequence). The CDR3 loop spans 13 amino acids. CDR3 region: CASSQNRGHEQYF. The CDR3 coding sequence is TGTGCCAGCAGCCAAAACAGGGGGCACGAGCAGTACTTC.

V and J are TRBV21-1 and TRBJ2-7; no check of the table's D call, TRBD1, against the DNA was made. TRBV21-1 is classified as a pseudogene. The CDR3 loop spans 16 amino acids. Written as DNA, the CDR3 is TGTGCCAGCAAAGGGGGTAGGGACAGGGTGGCCTACGAGCAGTACGTC. It encodes CASKGGRDRVAYEQYV.

This chain links TRBV28 with TRBJ1-3; 8 bases are a match to TRBD1. J gave up 4 bases and V 5 bases, and 10 bases lay outside the gene matches. CDR1 is MDHEN and CDR2 is SYDVKM in the germline V gene. This CDR3 has 16 residues. The CDR3 sequence is CASSVNQGAAGNTIYF. CDR3 DNA sequence: TGTGCCAGCAGTGTCAATCAGGGGGCAGCAGGAAACACCATATATTTT.

This chain uses TRBV30 with TRBJ2-5; 7 bases fit TRBD1. CDR3 length equals 13 residues. The V gene's germline CDR1 is GTSNPN and CDR2 SVGIG (reference sequence). The CDR3 loop reads CARDSLIQETQYF. DNA for the CDR3: TGTGCGAGGGACAGCCTGATACAAGAGACCCAGTACTTC. Combining the CDR3 with reference TRBV30 and TRBJ2-5 gives the whole variable domain SQTIHQWPATLVQPVGSPLSLECTVEGTSNPNLYWYRQAAGRGLQLLFYSVGIGQISSEVPQNLSASRPQDRQFILSSKKLLLSDSGFYLCARDSLIQETQYFGPGTRLLVL.

The genes are TRBV7-2 and TRBJ1-2; 8 bases align to TRBD1. J lost 7 bases, V lost 1 base, and 5 bases had no gene match. The CDR3 length is 14 residues. Germline assignment: CDR1 SGHTA and CDR2 FQGNSA. The CDR3 DNA follows: TGTGCCAGCAGCTTAGGTGGGACAGGTGGTGGCTACACCTTC. It yields the protein CASSLGGTGGGYTF.

The chain is built from TRBV7-8 and TRBJ2-2; 10 nucleotides line up with TRBD2. The germline CDR1 and CDR2 sequences are SGHVS and FQNEAQ. CDR3 length: 15 amino acids. V shed 6 bases, J shed 6 bases, and the junction held 7 bases outside the gene matches. Here the CDR3 reads CASRKASGSSGELFF. The CDR3 coding sequence is TGTGCCAGCAGAAAGGCTAGCGGGAGTTCCGGGGAGCTGTTTTTT. The full variable domain, rest sourced from reference TRBV7-8 and TRBJ2-2, is GAGVSQSPRYKVAKRGQDVALRCDPISGHVSLFWYQQALGQGPEFLTYFQNEAQLDKSGLPSDRFFAERPEGSVSTLKIQRTQQEDSAVYLCASRKASGSSGELFFGEGSRLTVL.

The chain links TRBV30 to TRBJ2-6; 7 nucleotides match TRBD2. The CDR3 runs 15 residues. CDR1 is GTSNPN and CDR2 is SVGIG in the germline V gene (reference sequence). Trimming took 4 bases from V and 4 from J; bases not matched to a gene: 7. DNA of the CDR3: TGTGCCTGGAATTCGGGGGGAACCGGGGCCAACGTCCTGACTTTC. This sequence encodes CAWNSGGTGANVLTF.

The genes are TRBV18 and TRBJ2-7, with 14 positions matching TRBD2. The germline CDR1 and CDR2 sequences are KGHSH and LQKENI. This CDR3 is 18 amino acids long. After removal of 5 bases from V and 2 bases from J, the junction contained 11 bases not matched to a gene. The CDR3 loop reads CASSSTGTSGSAAYEQYV. The CDR3 DNA follows: TGTGCCAGCTCATCAACCGGGACTAGCGGGAGCGCAGCCTACGAGCAGTACGTC.

The chain carries TRBV27 and TRBJ2-2, with TRBD2 as a possible D gene (6 bases). From germline, CDR1 is MNHEY and CDR2 SMNVEV (reference sequence). V was shortened by 5 bases and J by 2 bases, with 15 bases between the two germline ends. The CDR3 has 16 residues. CDR3 region: CASSPAGSGNTGELFF. CDR3 coding DNA: TGTGCCAGCAGTCCGGCGGGTAGCGGCAACACCGGGGAGCTGTTTTTT.

In this sample, this clone turned up a few times. The J gene is TRBJ1-4, the V gene TRBV12-3 or TRBV12-4; D remains unclear. The CDR3 consists of 13 residues. V lost 8 bases and J 8 bases, leaving 15 bases between the germline ends. The CDR3 region is CASSRGFWEKLFF. CDR3 in DNA: TGTGCCAGCTCGAGAGGGTTCTGGGAAAAACTGTTTTTT.